Listed below are T cell receptor beta chains from one sample, sequenced in a study of blood T cells in healthy people across ages. TCRdb re-derived calls from the 5' RACE reads in MiXCR, one entry per CDR3 protein. The data contain over a million distinct CDR3 sequences, 40% to 45% of them singletons. Input material: blood. The origin of the receptors is a woman aged 60 to 75 in good health. CDR3s include the opening cysteine and the closing phenylalanine or tryptophan. A D gene is named only where the DNA matches it firmly. Clone size appears in some rows only: once, few, many, or a class for an expanded clone.

v_call: TRBV25-1
clone_size: few
d_call: TRBD1
j_call: TRBJ2-5
cdr3_aa: CASSWTGDLETQYF
cdr3_nt: TGTGCCAGCAGTTGGACAGGTGACTTGGAGACCCAGTACTTC

v_call: TRBV20-1
clone_size: many
d_call: TRBD2
j_call: TRBJ2-7
cdr3_aa: CSALRAGGYEQYF
cdr3_nt: TGCAGTGCCCTAAGAGCGGGGGGCTACGAGCAGTACTTC

v_call: TRBV24-1
clone_size: -
d_call: TRBD2
j_call: TRBJ2-1
cdr3_aa: CATSDPGPGLANNEQFF
cdr3_nt: TGTGCCACCAGTGACCCCGGTCCGGGACTAGCAAACAATGAGCAGTTCTTC

v_call: TRBV24-1
clone_size: few
d_call: -
j_call: TRBJ1-1
cdr3_aa: CATSKNTEAFF
cdr3_nt: TGTGCCACCTCCAAGAACACTGAAGCTTTCTTT

v_call: TRBV3-1
clone_size: -
d_call: -
j_call: TRBJ2-7
cdr3_aa: CASSPTAGSAISSYNEQYF
cdr3_nt: TGTGCCAGCAGCCCGACCGCTGGTAGCGCTATCAGCTCCTACAATGAGCAGTACTTC

v_call: TRBV7-9
clone_size: -
d_call: -
j_call: TRBJ1-1
cdr3_aa: CASSPGLSQTEAFF
cdr3_nt: TGTGCCAGCAGCCCGGGCCTTTCACAGACGGAAGCTTTCTTT

v_call: TRBV20-1
clone_size: -
d_call: TRBD2
j_call: TRBJ2-1
cdr3_aa: CSARSTSGSSREQFF
cdr3_nt: TGCAGTGCTAGAAGTACTAGCGGGAGTTCGCGAGAGCAGTTCTTC

v_call: TRBV25-1
clone_size: -
d_call: TRBD2
j_call: TRBJ2-3
cdr3_aa: CASSEGTSGSTDTQYF
cdr3_nt: TGTGCCAGCAGTGAGGGGACTAGCGGTAGCACAGATACGCAGTATTTT

v_call: TRBV7-2
clone_size: -
d_call: TRBD2
j_call: TRBJ2-3
cdr3_aa: CASSLWGSGSKYDADTQYF
cdr3_nt: TGTGCCAGCAGCTTATGGGGTAGCGGGAGTAAATATGACGCAGATACGCAGTATTTT

v_call: TRBV10-3
clone_size: -
d_call: -
j_call: TRBJ2-1
cdr3_aa: CAIRDTLQYNEQFF
cdr3_nt: TGTGCCATCCGGGACACACTCCAGTACAATGAGCAGTTCTTC

v_call: TRBV7-8
clone_size: -
d_call: TRBD2
j_call: TRBJ2-3
cdr3_aa: CASKLAGGPGGTDTQYF
cdr3_nt: TGTGCCAGCAAACTAGCGGGAGGGCCGGGTGGCACAGATACGCAGTATTTT

v_call: TRBV18
clone_size: few
d_call: -
j_call: TRBJ1-3
cdr3_aa: CASSPYSGSGNTIYF
cdr3_nt: TGTGCCAGCTCACCGTACAGTGGCTCTGGAAACACCATATATTTT

v_call: TRBV7-9
clone_size: few
d_call: TRBD1
j_call: TRBJ2-7
cdr3_aa: CASSQGAGTGTYEQYF
cdr3_nt: TGTGCCAGCAGCCAGGGTGCCGGGACAGGAACCTACGAGCAGTACTTC

v_call: TRBV7-2
clone_size: -
d_call: -
j_call: TRBJ2-3
cdr3_aa: CASSLVRPTDTQYF
cdr3_nt: TGTGCCAGCAGCTTAGTCAGACCCACAGATACGCAGTATTTT

v_call: TRBV6-5
clone_size: -
d_call: TRBD1
j_call: TRBJ2-5
cdr3_aa: CASSYRNRGRNEQYF
cdr3_nt: TGTGCCAGCAGTTATAGGAACAGGGGCAGGAATGAGCAGTACTTC

v_call: TRBV29-1
clone_size: few
d_call: TRBD1
j_call: TRBJ2-7
cdr3_aa: CSVEEGGTGRSYEQYF
cdr3_nt: TGCAGCGTTGAAGAAGGGGGGACAGGGCGCTCCTACGAGCAGTACTTC

v_call: TRBV7-8
clone_size: -
d_call: -
j_call: TRBJ2-1
cdr3_aa: CASSSTLEREQFF
cdr3_nt: TGTGCCAGCAGCTCAACCCTAGAACGGGAGCAGTTCTTC

v_call: TRBV27
clone_size: few
d_call: TRBD2
j_call: TRBJ2-5
cdr3_aa: CASFSRGLAGPYQETQYF
cdr3_nt: TGTGCCAGCTTCTCGAGAGGACTAGCGGGCCCCTACCAAGAGACCCAGTACTTC

v_call: TRBV21-1
clone_size: few
d_call: -
j_call: TRBJ2-7
cdr3_aa: CASSTSRDSEQYF
cdr3_nt: TGTGCCAGCAGCACAAGCCGGGACAGCGAGCAGTACTTC

v_call: TRBV3-1
clone_size: -
d_call: -
j_call: TRBJ1-2
cdr3_aa: CASSPPWGSVYGYTF
cdr3_nt: TGTGCCAGCAGCCCGCCCTGGGGCAGCGTCTATGGCTACACCTTC

v_call: TRBV3-1
clone_size: few
d_call: -
j_call: TRBJ2-7
cdr3_aa: CASSRLRSSYEQYF
cdr3_nt: TGTGCCAGCAGTCGACTCAGGAGCTCCTACGAGCAGTACTTC

v_call: TRBV25-1
clone_size: few
d_call: -
j_call: TRBJ1-4
cdr3_aa: CASSTTTGFEKLFF
cdr3_nt: TGTGCCAGCAGTACAACGACAGGATTTGAAAAACTGTTTTTT

v_call: TRBV3-1
clone_size: -
d_call: -
j_call: TRBJ1-5
cdr3_aa: CASSQLFNQPQHF
cdr3_nt: TGTGCCAGCAGCCAACTGTTTAATCAGCCCCAGCATTTT

v_call: TRBV7-9
clone_size: few
d_call: -
j_call: TRBJ2-1
cdr3_aa: CASSAPGEQFF
cdr3_nt: TGTGCCAGCAGCGCCCCAGGTGAGCAGTTCTTC

v_call: TRBV12-3/TRBV12-4
clone_size: -
d_call: -
j_call: TRBJ2-1
cdr3_aa: CASSLATRRIEQFF
cdr3_nt: TGTGCCAGCAGTTTAGCGACGCGAAGAATTGAGCAGTTCTTC

v_call: TRBV6-6
clone_size: few
d_call: TRBD1
j_call: TRBJ1-6
cdr3_aa: CASTQGAGASPLHF
cdr3_nt: TGTGCCAGCACCCAGGGGGCGGGGGCCTCACCCCTCCACTTT

v_call: TRBV20-1
clone_size: few
d_call: -
j_call: TRBJ2-7
cdr3_aa: CSASMSWTYEQYF
cdr3_nt: TGCAGTGCTAGTATGTCCTGGACCTACGAGCAGTACTTC

v_call: TRBV6-4
clone_size: -
d_call: -
j_call: TRBJ1-2
cdr3_aa: CASSEYGGYGYTF
cdr3_nt: TGTGCCAGCAGTGAGTACGGTGGCTATGGCTACACCTTC

v_call: TRBV30
clone_size: -
d_call: TRBD2
j_call: TRBJ2-1
cdr3_aa: CAWSVTSGRSDEQFF
cdr3_nt: TGTGCCTGGAGTGTTACTAGCGGCCGTTCTGATGAGCAGTTCTTC

v_call: TRBV20-1
clone_size: few
d_call: -
j_call: TRBJ2-7
cdr3_aa: CSARDAGRSYEQYF
cdr3_nt: TGCAGTGCTAGAGATGCCGGCAGGTCCTACGAGCAGTACTTC

v_call: TRBV9
clone_size: -
d_call: TRBD1
j_call: TRBJ1-2
cdr3_aa: CASRRQGDYGYTF
cdr3_nt: TGTGCCAGTCGCCGACAGGGCGACTATGGCTACACCTTC